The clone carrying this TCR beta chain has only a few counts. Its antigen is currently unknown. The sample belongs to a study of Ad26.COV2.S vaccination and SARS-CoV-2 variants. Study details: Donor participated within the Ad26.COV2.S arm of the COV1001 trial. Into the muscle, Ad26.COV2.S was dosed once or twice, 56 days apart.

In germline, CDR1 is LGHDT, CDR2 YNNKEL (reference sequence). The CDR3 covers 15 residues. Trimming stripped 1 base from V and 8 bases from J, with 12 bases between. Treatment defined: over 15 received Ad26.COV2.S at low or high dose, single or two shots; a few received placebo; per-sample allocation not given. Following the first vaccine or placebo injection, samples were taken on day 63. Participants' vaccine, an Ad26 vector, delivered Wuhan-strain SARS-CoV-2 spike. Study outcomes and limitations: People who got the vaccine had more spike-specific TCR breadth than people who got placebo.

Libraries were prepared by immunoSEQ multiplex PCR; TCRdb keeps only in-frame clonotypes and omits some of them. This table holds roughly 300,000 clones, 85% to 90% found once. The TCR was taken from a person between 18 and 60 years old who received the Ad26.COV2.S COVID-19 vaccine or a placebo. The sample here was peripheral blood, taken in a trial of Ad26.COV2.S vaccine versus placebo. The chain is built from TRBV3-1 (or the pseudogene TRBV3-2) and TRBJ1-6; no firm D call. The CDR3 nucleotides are TGTGCCAGCAGCCAAGTACGGGAAAAGGATTCACCCCTCCACTTT. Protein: CASSQVREKDSPLHF.